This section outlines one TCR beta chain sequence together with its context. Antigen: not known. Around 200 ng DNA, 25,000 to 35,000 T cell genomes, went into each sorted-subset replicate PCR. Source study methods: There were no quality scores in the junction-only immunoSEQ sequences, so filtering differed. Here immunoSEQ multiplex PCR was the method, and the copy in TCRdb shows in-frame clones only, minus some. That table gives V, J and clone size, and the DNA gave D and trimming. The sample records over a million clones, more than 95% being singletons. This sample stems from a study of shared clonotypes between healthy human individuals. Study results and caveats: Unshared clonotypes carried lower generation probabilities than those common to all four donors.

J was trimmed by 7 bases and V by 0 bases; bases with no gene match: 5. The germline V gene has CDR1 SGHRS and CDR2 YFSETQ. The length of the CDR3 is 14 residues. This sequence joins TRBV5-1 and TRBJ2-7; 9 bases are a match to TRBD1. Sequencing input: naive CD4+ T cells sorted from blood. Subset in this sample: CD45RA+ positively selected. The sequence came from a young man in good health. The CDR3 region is CASSLADRGYEQYF. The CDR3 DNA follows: TGCGCCAGCAGCTTGGCCGACAGGGGGTATGAGCAGTACTTC.